This TCR beta chain was captured in a study of cytomegalovirus exposure and HLA in healthy donors. 60 Vbeta and 13 Jbeta primers were used in PCR. Method: immunoSEQ multiplex PCR; TCRdb's copy keeps in-frame clones and lacks some. This table holds tens of thousands of clones, 84% found once. The V end lost 5 bases, the J end lost 5 bases, and 15 bases lay between the germline ends. Germline assignment: CDR1 SGHTA and CDR2 FQGNSA. The CDR3 is 14 residues long. The clonotype comes from a woman aged 18-29 years in good health and CMV-seronegative. The chain joins TRBV7-2 to TRBJ2-5; TRBD1 is a possible D gene (5 bases). Source material: PBMCs. The CDR3 region has the DNA TGTGCCAGCAGCCCCCGAAGGGGCGAGGAGACCCAGTACTTC. It translates to CASSPRRGEETQYF.